This entry is about one TCR beta chain. Its matching antigen is unknown. The data belong to a study of T cell responses to AZD1222 COVID-19 vaccine. General study results and limits: Regions 160-218 and 743-854 dominated among vaccine-associated CD4 TCRs spanning spike.

Here immunoSEQ multiplex PCR was the method, and the copy in TCRdb shows in-frame clones only, minus some. The sample yields over 110,000 clones, approximately 90% seen once. This CDR3 is built from 16 residues. Looked up from germline, CDR1 is LNHDA and CDR2 is SQIVND (reference sequence). Trimming pared 2 bases from V and 2 bases from J, leaving 13 bases between. This TCR derives from an adult who received the AZD1222 COVID-19 vaccine. The sample was peripheral blood, taken 28 days after the second AZD1222 dose. The chain couples TRBV19 to TRBJ1-5; maybe TRBD1 (5 bases). The CDR3 bases are TGTGCCAGTAGTATAAGAAGGGGCGCCGGCAATCAGCCCCAGCATTTT. It is translated as CASSIRRGAGNQPQHF.